This TCR beta chain was retrieved from a study of blood T cell repertoires in COVID-19. The V and J ends lost 5 bases and 3 bases respectively, with 13 bases between them. This CDR3 spans 14 amino acids. Germline assignment: CDR1 SEHNR and CDR2 FQNEAQ (reference sequence). Here immunoSEQ multiplex PCR was the method, and the copy in TCRdb shows in-frame clones only, minus some. The table lists tens of thousands of clones, about nine tenths of them singletons. This chain joins TRBV7-9 and TRBJ1-2; tentative D call: TRBD1 (6 bases). Sequencing was performed on peripheral blood. The sequence was collected from a man aged 55 to 70 with acute or convalescent COVID-19. CDR3 sequence (DNA): TGTGCCAGCAGCCATGGACAGCCATACTATGGCTACACCTTC. Amino acid sequence: CASSHGQPYYGYTF. Full variable domain (remainder filled in from reference TRBV7-9 and TRBJ1-2): DTGVSQNPRHKITKRGQNVTFRCDPISEHNRLYWYRQTLGQGPEFLTYFQNEAQLEKSRLLSDRFSAERPKGSFSTLEIQRTEQGDSAMYLCASSHGQPYYGYTFGSGTRLTVV.